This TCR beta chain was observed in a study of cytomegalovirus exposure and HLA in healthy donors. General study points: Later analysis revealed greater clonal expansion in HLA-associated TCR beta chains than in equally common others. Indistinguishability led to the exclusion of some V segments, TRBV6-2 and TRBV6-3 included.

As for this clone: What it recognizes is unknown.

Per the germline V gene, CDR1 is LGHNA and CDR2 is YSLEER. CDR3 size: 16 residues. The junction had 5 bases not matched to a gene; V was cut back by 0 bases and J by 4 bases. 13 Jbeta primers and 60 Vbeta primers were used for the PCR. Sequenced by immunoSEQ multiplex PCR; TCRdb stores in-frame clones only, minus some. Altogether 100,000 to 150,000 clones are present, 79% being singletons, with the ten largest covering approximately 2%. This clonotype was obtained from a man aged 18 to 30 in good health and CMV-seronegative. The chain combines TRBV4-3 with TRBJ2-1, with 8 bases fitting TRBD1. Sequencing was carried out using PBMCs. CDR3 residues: CASSQDRGQAYNEQFF. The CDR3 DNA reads TGCGCCAGCAGCCAAGATAGGGGACAGGCATACAATGAGCAGTTCTTC.